The 9 T cell receptor beta chains listed next were all sequenced from one sample in a study of neurological immune-mediated disorders. TCRdb processed the 5' RACE reads anew with MiXCR; each CDR3 protein has one entry. The table includes 71,000 or so distinct CDR3 sequences, about 5.2% detected once. Sequencing was performed on PBMCs. Every receptor here comes from a woman in her twenties or thirties with multiple sclerosis.

The chain joins TRBV3-1 to TRBJ2-3, with 14 positions matching TRBD2. Germline V gene lookup returns CDR1 LGHDT and CDR2 YNNKEL (reference sequence). V gave up 1 base and J gave up 2 bases; unmatched junction bases: 8. The CDR3 is 19 amino acids. The CDR3 nucleotides read TGTGCCAGCAGCCAAGCGACTAGCGGGAGGGGTATCCTCACAGATACGCAGTATTTT. Protein sequence: CASSQATSGRGILTDTQYF.

The V gene is TRBV5-5, the J gene TRBJ2-4; D is ambiguous. Germline lookup yields CDR1 SGHKS and CDR2 YYEKEE (reference sequence). The CDR3 contains 15 residues. Trimming removed 0 bases at V and 8 bases at J, with 15 bases between. The CDR3 nucleotides are TGTGCCAGCAGCTTGGATTATCGTGGGGTGGACATTCAGTACTTC. It yields the protein CASSLDYRGVDIQYF.

This clonotype was counted many times. J is TRBJ2-1 and V is TRBV5-1, with TRBD2 matching 7 bases. Germline lookup yields CDR1 SGHRS and CDR2 YFSETQ. This CDR3 is built from 17 residues. J was trimmed by 2 bases and V by 0 bases; bases with no gene match: 8. CDR3 residues: CASSLAAFSGTYNEQFF. Here the CDR3 DNA reads TGCGCCAGCAGCTTGGCCGCTTTCAGCGGGACCTACAATGAGCAGTTCTTC.

The V call is TRBV20-1, the J call TRBJ2-7; TRBD1 agrees at 9 bases. V dropped 1 base and J dropped 4; count of bases not matched to a gene: 5. CDR3 size: 14 residues. CDR1 and CDR2 from the germline V gene are DFQATT and SNEGSKA (reference sequence). CDR3 amino acids: CSARAGTGRYEQYF. The CDR3 DNA reads TGCAGTGCTAGAGCCGGGACAGGGAGGTACGAGCAGTACTTC.

This clonotype has at least ten counts. The gene calls are TRBV10-2 and TRBJ1-4; 9 bases are shared with TRBD1. CDR3 size: 15 residues. V was pared by 2 bases and J by 7 bases, with 5 bases of the junction left unmatched. Per germline, CDR1 WSHSY and CDR2 SAAADI. The CDR3, as DNA: TGCGCCAGCAGTGAGCCGGGACAGGGAGGTGAAAAACTGTTTTTT. Amino acid sequence: CASSEPGQGGEKLFF.

This clonotype was recorded many times. V and J are TRBV12-3 or TRBV12-4 and TRBJ2-3, with D possibly being TRBD2 (5 bases). V was cut by 8 bases and J by 4 bases, with 28 bases left in between. The CDR3 has 18 amino acids. The CDR3 is CASSSGRGIVPAPDTQYF. CDR3 bases: TGTGCCAGCTCTTCGGGAAGAGGGATAGTTCCGGCCCCAGATACGCAGTATTTT.

This clonotype was observed at least ten times. The genes are TRBV20-1 and TRBJ2-7; D assignment may be TRBD1 or TRBD2 (6 bases each). V dropped 3 bases and J dropped 7 bases, with 13 bases sitting between them. This CDR3 contains 12 residues. Germline V gene sequence: CDR1 DFQATT, CDR2 SNEGSKA (reference sequence). The CDR3 DNA reads TGCAGTGCTAGTGGAGGGGGGCTTGAGCAGTACGTC. Translation gives CSASGGGLEQYV.

This clonotype was detected ten times or more. CDR3 nucleotides: TGCGCCAGCAGCTCGGGCAGAGCGGGAGTCACAGATACGCAGTATTTT. It yields the protein CASSSGRAGVTDTQYF. V and J are TRBV5-1 and TRBJ2-3; 8 bases are a match to TRBD2. CDR3 length: 16 amino acids. After removal of 3 bases from V and 2 bases from J, the junction contained 8 bases not matched to a gene. Germline CDR1 reads SGHRS; CDR2 reads YFSETQ.

This clonotype was detected many times. The V and J genes are TRBV5-1 and TRBJ2-7; 7 bases map to TRBD1. The CDR3 has 14 amino acids. The V and J ends lost 4 bases and 2 bases, in that order; junction bases with no gene match: 6. The germline V gene has CDR1 SGHRS and CDR2 YFSETQ. Here the CDR3 reads CASSLRQGTYEQYF. CDR3 sequence (DNA): TGCGCCAGCAGCCTCCGACAGGGAACCTACGAGCAGTACTTC.